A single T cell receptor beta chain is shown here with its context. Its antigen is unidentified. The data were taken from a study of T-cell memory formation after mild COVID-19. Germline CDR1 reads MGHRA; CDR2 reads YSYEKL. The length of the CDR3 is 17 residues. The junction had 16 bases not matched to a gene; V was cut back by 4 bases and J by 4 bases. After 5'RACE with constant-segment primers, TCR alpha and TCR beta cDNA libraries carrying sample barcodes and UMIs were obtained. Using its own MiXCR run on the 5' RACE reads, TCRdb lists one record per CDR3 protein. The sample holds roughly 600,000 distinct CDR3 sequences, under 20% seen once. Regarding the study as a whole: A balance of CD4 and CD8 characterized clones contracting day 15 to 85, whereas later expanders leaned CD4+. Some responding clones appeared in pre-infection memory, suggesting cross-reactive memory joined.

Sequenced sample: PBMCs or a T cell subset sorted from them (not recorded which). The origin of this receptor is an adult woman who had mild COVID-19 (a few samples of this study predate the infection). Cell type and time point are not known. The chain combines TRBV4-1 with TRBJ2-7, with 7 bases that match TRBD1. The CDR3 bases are TGCGCCAGCAGCCTAGAACTCTTTACAGGGGATGATTACGAGCAGTACTTC. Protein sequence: CASSLELFTGDDYEQYF.